The TCR beta chain under discussion was sequenced for a study of blood T cell repertoires in COVID-19. Across the whole study: T cells, B-cell-depleted T cells, or PBMCs provided the cDNA or gDNA that served as material.

V lost 5 bases and J lost 1; bases outside the gene matches: 2. The CDR3 totals 14 residues. Germline CDR1 reads LGHDT; CDR2 reads YNNKEL (reference sequence). Per the authors' pipeline: Amplification of reference gene primers provided the estimated nucleated cell counts. Assay: immunoSEQ multiplex PCR; the TCRdb copy retains only in-frame clones and omits some. That table is the source of V, J and clone size, and D and trimming were worked out from the DNA. The sample lists about 99,000 clones; 84% were seen once. A single count supports this clone. The sequence was collected from a man aged 70 or older with active or convalescent COVID-19. V usage is TRBV3-1 (or the pseudogene TRBV3-2) and J usage is TRBJ1-1, with 9 bases identical to TRBD1. The material sequenced was peripheral blood. In DNA, the CDR3 is TGTGCCAGCAGCAAACAGGGGGCGAACACTGAAGCTTTCTTT. Protein: CASSKQGANTEAFF.